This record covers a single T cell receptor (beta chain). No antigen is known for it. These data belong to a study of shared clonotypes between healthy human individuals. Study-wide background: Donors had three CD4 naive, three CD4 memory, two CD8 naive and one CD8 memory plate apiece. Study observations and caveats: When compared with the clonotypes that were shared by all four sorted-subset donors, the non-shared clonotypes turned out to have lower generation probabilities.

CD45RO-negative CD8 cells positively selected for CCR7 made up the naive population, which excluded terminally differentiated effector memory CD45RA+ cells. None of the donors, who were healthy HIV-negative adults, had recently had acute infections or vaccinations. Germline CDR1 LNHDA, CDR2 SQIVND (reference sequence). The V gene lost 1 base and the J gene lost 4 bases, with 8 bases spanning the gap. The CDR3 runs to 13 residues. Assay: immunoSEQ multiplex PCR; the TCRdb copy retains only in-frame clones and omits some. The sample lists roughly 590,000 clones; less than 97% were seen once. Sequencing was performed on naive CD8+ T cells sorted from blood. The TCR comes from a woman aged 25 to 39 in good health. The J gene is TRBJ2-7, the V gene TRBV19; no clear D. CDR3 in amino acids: CASSIALRYEQYF. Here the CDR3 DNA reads TGTGCCAGTAGTATAGCACTCCGGTACGAGCAGTACTTC.